This entry lists 10 T cell receptor beta chains sequenced from one sample in a study of T cells in Graves' hyperthyroidism and ophthalmopathy. RNA transcripts served as the template for amplifying TCR beta CDR3 regions. TCR CDR3 underwent first-round RT-PCR with the HTBI primer set. TCRdb called the multiplex PCR reads again in MiXCR, with one record for every CDR3 protein. The sample has about 520,000 distinct CDR3 sequences, around 21% seen once; the top ten hold around 27%. What was sequenced was blood. These receptors originate from a man aged 18-30 years with Graves' hyperthyroidism.

This clonotype was recorded at least ten times. The rearrangement joins TRBV28 to TRBJ1-2, with TRBD1 matching 9 bases. V was pared by 5 bases and J by 7 bases, with 8 bases of the junction left unmatched. CDR1 and CDR2 (germline): MDHEN, SYDVKM. The CDR3 consists of 14 residues. The CDR3 loop reads CASSPRTGEAGYTF. The CDR3 DNA follows: TGTGCCAGCAGTCCTCGGACAGGGGAGGCTGGCTACACCTTC.

This clonotype was found many times. This sequence joins TRBV6-5 and TRBJ2-7; no clear D gene. Per germline, CDR1 MNHEY and CDR2 SVGAGI. Between the trimmed V and J ends, which lost 7 bases and 3 bases, there was a span of 10 bases. The length of the CDR3 is 12 residues. The CDR3 here is CASNRWGYEQYF. The CDR3 DNA is TGTGCCAGCAATCGCTGGGGCTACGAGCAGTACTTC.

Ten or more counts support this clonotype. This chain links TRBV12-3 or TRBV12-4 with TRBJ2-4, with 8 bases aligning to TRBD1. Trimming took 5 bases from V and 3 from J; bases not matched to a gene: 6. CDR3 size: 15 residues. The CDR3: CASSPGGLGKNIQYF. In DNA form, the CDR3 reads TGTGCCAGCAGTCCAGGGGGCCTGGGCAAAAACATTCAGTACTTC.

The CDR3 here is CASSERGDRAGYGYTF. DNA for the CDR3: TGTGCCAGCAGTGAAAGGGGGGACAGGGCCGGCTATGGCTACACCTTC. The gene calls are TRBV6-1 and TRBJ1-2; TRBD1 aligns across 9 bases. The CDR3 sequence is 16 residues long. Germline V gene sequence: CDR1 MNHNS, CDR2 SASEGT. V dropped 2 bases and J dropped 4; count of bases not matched to a gene: 8.

V and J are TRBV6-5 and TRBJ1-1; TRBD1 aligns across 8 bases. Germline V gene lookup returns CDR1 MNHEY and CDR2 SVGAGI. V shed 2 bases and J 7 bases; nucleotides not matched to a gene: 6. The CDR3 spans 14 residues. The CDR3 reads CASSYGQGASEAFF. The DNA for the CDR3 is TGTGCCAGCAGTTACGGGCAGGGGGCTAGTGAAGCTTTCTTT.

This chain joins TRBV29-1 and TRBJ2-5; D remains unclear. Germline V gives CDR1 SQVTM, CDR2 ANQGSEA. Trimming took off 2 bases at V and 5 bases at J, with 6 bases between the two ends. This CDR3 region has 11 residues. The CDR3 coding sequence is TGCAGCGTTGAAAGGGCGGAGACCCAGTACTTC. Protein sequence: CSVERAETQYF.

This clonotype was detected ten times or more. The chain combines TRBV6-4 with TRBJ2-7; TRBD2 agrees at 13 bases. This CDR3 region has 17 residues. J was trimmed by 2 bases and V by 7 bases; bases with no gene match: 11. Per germline, CDR1 MRHNA and CDR2 SNTAGT. The CDR3 DNA reads TGTGCCAGCACCCGGTGGACTAGCGGGGGCCGCGCCTACGAGCAGTACTTC. This translates into CASTRWTSGGRAYEQYF.

This clonotype has just a few counts. The chain recombines TRBV19 with TRBJ2-2, with D tentatively TRBD1 or TRBD2 (5 bases each). Germline assignment: CDR1 LNHDA and CDR2 SQIVND (reference sequence). CDR3 length: 15 residues. Trimming took off 6 bases at V and 5 bases at J, with 16 bases between the two ends. In nucleotides, the CDR3 is TGTGCCAGTAGGGCGAGGGGCTGGAGGACCGGGGAGCTGTTTTTT. The encoded protein is CASRARGWRTGELFF.

DNA of the CDR3: TGTGCCAGCAGGCGGCTAGGGGGAGCTAACTATGGCTACACCTTC. Translation: CASRRLGGANYGYTF. The rearrangement uses TRBV12-3 or TRBV12-4 and TRBJ1-2; a possible D gene is TRBD1 (6 bases). The CDR3 spans 15 residues. With 6 bases removed from V and 0 bases from J, the gap between germline ends came to 14 bases.

This clonotype was found once. The CDR3 sequence is CSAKLSGRAREQYF. The CDR3 coding sequence is TGCAGTGCGAAACTTAGCGGGAGGGCGAGGGAGCAGTACTTC. The chain recombines TRBV20-1 with TRBJ2-7; 11 nucleotides agree with TRBD2. Germline V gene lookup returns CDR1 DFQATT and CDR2 SNEGSKA (reference sequence). The trim removed 6 bases at V and 7 bases at J, leaving 11 bases unmatched. CDR3 length equals 14 residues.